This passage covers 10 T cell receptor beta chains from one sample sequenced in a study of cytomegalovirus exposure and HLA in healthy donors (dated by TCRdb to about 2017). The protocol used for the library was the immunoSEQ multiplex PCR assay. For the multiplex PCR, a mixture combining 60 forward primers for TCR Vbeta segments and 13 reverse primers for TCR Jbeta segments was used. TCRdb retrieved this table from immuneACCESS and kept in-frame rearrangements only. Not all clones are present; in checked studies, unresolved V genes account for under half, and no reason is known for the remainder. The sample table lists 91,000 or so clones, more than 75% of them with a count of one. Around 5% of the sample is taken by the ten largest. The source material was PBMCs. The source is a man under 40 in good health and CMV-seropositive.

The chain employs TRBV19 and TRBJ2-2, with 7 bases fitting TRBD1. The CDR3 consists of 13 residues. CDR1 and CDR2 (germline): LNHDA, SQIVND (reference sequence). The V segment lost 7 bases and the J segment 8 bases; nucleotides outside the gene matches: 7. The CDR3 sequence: CASMGQRRGELFF. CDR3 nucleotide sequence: TGTGCCAGTATGGGACAGAGAAGAGGGGAGCTGTTTTTT.

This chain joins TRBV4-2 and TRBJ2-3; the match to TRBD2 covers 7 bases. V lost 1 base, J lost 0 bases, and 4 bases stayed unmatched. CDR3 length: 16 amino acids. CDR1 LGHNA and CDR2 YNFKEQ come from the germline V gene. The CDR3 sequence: CASSQVSGTSTDTQYF. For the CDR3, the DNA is TGTGCCAGCAGCCAAGTAAGCGGGACTAGCACAGATACGCAGTATTTT.

CDR3 nucleotide sequence: TGCGCCAGCAGCTCAAAGAGGAATTCACCCCTCCACTTT. It yields the protein CASSSKRNSPLHF. The chain has TRBV5-1 and TRBJ1-6; D is uncertain. CDR3 length equals 13 residues. V lost 3 bases to trimming and J lost 7 bases, with 8 bases between them. Germline V CDR1 and CDR2: SGHRS, YFSETQ.

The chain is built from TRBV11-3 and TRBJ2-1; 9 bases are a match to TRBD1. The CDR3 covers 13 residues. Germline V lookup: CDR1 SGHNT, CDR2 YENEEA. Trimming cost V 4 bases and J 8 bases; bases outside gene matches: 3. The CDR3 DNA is TGTGCCAGCAGCTCCGGACAGGGGTATGAGCAGTTCTTC. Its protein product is CASSSGQGYEQFF.

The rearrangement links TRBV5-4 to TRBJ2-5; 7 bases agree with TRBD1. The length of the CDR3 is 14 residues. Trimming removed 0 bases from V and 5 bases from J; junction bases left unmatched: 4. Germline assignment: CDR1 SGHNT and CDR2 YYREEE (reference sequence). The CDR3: CASSLADREETQYF. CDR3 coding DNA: TGTGCCAGCAGCTTGGCCGACAGGGAGGAGACCCAGTACTTC.

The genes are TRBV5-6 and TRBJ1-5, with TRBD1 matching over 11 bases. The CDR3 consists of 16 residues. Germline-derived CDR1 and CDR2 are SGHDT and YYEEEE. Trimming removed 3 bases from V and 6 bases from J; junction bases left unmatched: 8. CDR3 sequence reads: CASSSDRGRFSQPQHF. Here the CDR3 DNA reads TGTGCCAGCAGCTCGGACAGGGGGCGTTTCAGTCAGCCCCAGCATTTT.

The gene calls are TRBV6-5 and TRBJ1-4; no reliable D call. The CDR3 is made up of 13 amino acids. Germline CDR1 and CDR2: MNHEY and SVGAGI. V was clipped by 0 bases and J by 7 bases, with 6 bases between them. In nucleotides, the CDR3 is TGTGCCAGCAGTTACTCGACACGTGAAAAACTGTTTTTT. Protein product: CASSYSTREKLFF.

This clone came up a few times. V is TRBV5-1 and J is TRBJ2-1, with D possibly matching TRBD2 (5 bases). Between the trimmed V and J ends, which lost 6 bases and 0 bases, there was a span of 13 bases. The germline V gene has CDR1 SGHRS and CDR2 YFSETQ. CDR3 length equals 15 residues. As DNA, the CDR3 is TGCGCCAGCACCCCCGTGGGGAGCTCCTACAATGAGCAGTTCTTC. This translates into CASTPVGSSYNEQFF.

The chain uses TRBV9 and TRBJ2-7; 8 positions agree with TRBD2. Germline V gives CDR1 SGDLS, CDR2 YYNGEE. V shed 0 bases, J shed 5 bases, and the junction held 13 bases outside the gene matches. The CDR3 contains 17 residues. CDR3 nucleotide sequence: TGTGCCAGCAGCGTAGATCCCCAAGCGGGAGTTAGACACGAGCAGTACTTC. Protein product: CASSVDPQAGVRHEQYF.

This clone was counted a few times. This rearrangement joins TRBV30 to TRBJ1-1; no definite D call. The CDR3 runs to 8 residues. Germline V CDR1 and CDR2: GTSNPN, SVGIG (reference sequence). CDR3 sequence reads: CAYGGAFF. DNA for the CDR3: TGTGCGTACGGAGGAGCTTTCTTT.